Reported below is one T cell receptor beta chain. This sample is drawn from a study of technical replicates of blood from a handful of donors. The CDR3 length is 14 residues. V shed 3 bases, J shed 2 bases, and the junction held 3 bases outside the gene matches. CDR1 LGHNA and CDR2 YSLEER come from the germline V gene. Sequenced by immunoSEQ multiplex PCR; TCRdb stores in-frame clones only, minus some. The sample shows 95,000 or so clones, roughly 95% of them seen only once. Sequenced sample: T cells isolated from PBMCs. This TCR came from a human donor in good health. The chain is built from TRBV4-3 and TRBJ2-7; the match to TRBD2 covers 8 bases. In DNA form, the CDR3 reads TGCGCCAGCAGCCACCGGGAGGGGGCCTACGAGCAGTACTTC. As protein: CASSHREGAYEQYF.